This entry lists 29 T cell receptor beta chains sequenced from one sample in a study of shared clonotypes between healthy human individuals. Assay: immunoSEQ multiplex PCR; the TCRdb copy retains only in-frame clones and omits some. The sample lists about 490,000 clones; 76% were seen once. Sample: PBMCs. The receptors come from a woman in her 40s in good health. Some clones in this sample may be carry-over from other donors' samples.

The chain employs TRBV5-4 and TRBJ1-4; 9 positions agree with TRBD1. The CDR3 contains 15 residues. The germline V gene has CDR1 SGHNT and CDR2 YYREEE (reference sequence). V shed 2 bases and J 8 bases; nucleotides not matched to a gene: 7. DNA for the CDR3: TGTGCCAGCAGCTTCCCGGGACAGGGCCGAGAAAAACTGTTTTTT. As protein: CASSFPGQGREKLFF.

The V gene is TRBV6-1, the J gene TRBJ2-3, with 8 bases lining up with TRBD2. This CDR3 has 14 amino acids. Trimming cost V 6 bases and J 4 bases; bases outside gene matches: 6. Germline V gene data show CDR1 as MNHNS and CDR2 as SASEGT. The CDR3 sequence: CASRRGASPDTQYF. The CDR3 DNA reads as TGTGCCAGCAGGCGGGGGGCCTCACCAGATACGCAGTATTTT.

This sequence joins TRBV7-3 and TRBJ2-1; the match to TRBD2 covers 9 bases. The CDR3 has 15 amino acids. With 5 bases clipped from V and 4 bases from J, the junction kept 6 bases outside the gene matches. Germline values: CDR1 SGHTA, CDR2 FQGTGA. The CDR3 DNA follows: TGTGCCAGCAGCCCGGGACTAGCTCGTTACAATGAGCAGTTCTTC. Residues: CASSPGLARYNEQFF.

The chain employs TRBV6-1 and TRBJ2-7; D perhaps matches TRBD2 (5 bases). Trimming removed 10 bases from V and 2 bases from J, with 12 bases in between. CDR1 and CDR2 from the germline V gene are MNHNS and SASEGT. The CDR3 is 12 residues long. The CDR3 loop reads CATKRGTYEQYF. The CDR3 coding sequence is TGTGCCACCAAACGGGGAACCTACGAGCAGTACTTC.

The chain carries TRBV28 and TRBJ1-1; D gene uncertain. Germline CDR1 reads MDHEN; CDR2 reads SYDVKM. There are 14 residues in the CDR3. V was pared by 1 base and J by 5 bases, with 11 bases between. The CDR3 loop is CASSLSMEGTEAFF. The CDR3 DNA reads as TGTGCCAGCAGTTTATCTATGGAAGGGACTGAAGCTTTCTTT.

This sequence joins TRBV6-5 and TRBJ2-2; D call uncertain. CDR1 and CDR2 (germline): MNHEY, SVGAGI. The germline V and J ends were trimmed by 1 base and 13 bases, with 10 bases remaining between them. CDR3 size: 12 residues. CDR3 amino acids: CASSYYGSGLFF. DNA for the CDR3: TGTGCCAGCAGTTACTACGGGTCTGGGCTGTTTTTT.

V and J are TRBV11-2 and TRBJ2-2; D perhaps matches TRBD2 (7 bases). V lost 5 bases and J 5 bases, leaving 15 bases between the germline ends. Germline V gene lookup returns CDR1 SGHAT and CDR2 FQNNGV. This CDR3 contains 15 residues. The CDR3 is CASSVRAGTTGELFF. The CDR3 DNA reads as TGTGCCAGCAGCGTACGAGCGGGGACAACCGGGGAGCTGTTTTTT.

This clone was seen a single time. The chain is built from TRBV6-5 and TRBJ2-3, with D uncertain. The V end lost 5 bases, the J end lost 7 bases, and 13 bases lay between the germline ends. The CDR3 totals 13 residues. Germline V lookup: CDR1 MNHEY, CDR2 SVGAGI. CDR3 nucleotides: TGTGCCAGCAGTCCACTGCCCAGGAATACGCAGTATTTT. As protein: CASSPLPRNTQYF.

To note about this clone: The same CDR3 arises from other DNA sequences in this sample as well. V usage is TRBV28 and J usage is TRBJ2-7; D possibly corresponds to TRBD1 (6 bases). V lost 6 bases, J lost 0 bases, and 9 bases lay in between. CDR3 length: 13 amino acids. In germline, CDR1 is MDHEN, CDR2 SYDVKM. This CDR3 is CASSLTGSYEQYF. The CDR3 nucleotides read TGTGCCAGCAGCCTGACAGGCTCCTACGAGCAGTACTTC.

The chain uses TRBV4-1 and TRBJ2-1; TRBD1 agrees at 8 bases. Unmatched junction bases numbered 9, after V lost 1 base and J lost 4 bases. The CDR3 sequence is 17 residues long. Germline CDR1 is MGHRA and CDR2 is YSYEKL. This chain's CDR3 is CASSQGTGQGLYNEQFF. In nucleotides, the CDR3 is TGCGCCAGCAGCCAAGGAACCGGACAGGGTTTATACAATGAGCAGTTCTTC.

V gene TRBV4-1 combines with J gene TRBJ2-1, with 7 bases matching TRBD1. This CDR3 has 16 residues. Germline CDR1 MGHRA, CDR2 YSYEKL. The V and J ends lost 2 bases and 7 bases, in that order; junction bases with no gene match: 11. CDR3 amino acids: CASSQPRQGPRNEQFF. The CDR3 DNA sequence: TGCGCCAGCAGCCAACCTCGACAGGGCCCCCGGAATGAGCAGTTCTTC.

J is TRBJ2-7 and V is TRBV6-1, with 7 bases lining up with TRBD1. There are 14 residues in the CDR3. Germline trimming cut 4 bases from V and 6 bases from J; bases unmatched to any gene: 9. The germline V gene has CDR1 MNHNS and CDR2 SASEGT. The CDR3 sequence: CASSVEGGLAEQYF. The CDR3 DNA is TGTGCCAGCAGTGTAGAAGGGGGCTTGGCCGAGCAGTACTTC.

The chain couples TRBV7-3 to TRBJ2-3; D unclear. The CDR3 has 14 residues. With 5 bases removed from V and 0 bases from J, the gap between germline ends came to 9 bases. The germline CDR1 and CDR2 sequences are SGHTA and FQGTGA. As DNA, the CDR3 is TGTGCCAGCAGCCTTACACACAGCACAGATACGCAGTATTTT. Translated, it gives CASSLTHSTDTQYF.

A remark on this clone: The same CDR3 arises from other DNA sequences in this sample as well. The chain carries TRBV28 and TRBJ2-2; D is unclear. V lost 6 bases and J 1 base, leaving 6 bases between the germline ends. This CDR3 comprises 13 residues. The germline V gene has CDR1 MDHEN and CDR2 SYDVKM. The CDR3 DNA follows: TGTGCCAGCAGGCGACTGAACACCGGGGAGCTGTTTTTT. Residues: CASRRLNTGELFF.

The DNA for the CDR3 is TGTGCCAGCAGCTTAGCGCGGACAGGGTATAATGAAAAACTGTTTTTT. Its protein product is CASSLARTGYNEKLFF. The chain carries TRBV7-9 and TRBJ1-4, with TRBD1 matching over 8 bases. The CDR3 runs 16 residues. Germline V gene lookup returns CDR1 SEHNR and CDR2 FQNEAQ (reference sequence). The V segment lost 0 bases and the J segment 4 bases; nucleotides outside the gene matches: 4.

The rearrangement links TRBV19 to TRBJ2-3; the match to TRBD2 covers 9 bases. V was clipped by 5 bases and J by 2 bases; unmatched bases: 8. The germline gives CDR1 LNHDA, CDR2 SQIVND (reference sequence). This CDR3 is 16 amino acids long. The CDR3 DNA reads TGTGCCAGTAGTTCGTCGACTAGCGGCTTCACAGATACGCAGTATTTT. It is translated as CASSSSTSGFTDTQYF.

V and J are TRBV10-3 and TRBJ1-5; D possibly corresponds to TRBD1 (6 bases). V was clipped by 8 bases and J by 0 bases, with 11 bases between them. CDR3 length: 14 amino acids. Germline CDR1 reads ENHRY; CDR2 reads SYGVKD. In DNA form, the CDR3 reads TGTGCCATCGGGGGGCGGACTAGCAATCAGCCCCAGCATTTT. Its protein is CAIGGRTSNQPQHF.

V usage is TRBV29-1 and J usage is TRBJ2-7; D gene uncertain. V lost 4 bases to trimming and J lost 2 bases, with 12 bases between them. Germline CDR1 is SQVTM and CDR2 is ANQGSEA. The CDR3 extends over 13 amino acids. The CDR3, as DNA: TGCAGCGTTGTAGTGGGCGGAACCTACGAGCAGTACTTC. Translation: CSVVVGGTYEQYF.

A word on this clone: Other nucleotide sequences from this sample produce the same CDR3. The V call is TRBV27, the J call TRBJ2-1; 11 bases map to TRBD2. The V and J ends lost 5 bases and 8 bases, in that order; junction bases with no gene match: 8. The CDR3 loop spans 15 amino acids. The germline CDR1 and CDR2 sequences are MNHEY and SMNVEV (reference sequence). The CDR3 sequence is CASSPGTSGRDEQFF. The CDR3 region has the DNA TGTGCCAGCAGTCCCGGGACTAGCGGTCGTGATGAGCAGTTCTTC.

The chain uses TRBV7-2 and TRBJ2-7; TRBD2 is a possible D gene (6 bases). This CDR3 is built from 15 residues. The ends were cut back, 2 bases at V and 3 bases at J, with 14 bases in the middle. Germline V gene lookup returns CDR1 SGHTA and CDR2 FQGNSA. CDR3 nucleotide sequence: TGTGCCAGCAGCTTAAGGGGCGGGGCAGACTACGAGCAGTACTTC. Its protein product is CASSLRGGADYEQYF.

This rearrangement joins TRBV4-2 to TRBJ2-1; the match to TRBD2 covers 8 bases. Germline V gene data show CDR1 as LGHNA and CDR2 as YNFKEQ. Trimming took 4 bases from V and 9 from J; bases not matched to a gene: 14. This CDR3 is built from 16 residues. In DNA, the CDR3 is TGTGCCAGCAGCCCCAGTCGGGAGGGCTGGATCGGTGAGCAGTTCTTC. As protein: CASSPSREGWIGEQFF.

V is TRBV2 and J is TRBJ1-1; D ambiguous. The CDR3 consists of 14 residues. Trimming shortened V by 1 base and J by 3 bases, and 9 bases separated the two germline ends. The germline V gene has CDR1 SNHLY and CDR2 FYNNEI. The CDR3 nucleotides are TGTGCCAGCAGTGAAGTCACGTCCGACACTGAAGCTTTCTTT. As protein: CASSEVTSDTEAFF.

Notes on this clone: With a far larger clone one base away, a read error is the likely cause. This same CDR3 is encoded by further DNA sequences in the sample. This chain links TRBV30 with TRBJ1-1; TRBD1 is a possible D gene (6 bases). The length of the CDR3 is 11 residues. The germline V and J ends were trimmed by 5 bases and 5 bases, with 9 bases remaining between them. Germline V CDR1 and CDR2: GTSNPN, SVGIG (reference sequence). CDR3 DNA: TGTGCCTGGGGGGACATGACTGAAGCTTTCTTT. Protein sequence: CAWGDMTEAFF. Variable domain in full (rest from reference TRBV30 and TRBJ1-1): SQTIHQWPATLVQPVGSPLSLECTVEGTSNPNLYWYRQAAGRGLQLLFYSVGIGQISSEVPQNLSASRPQDRQFILSSKKLLLSDSGFYLCAWGDMTEAFFGQGTRLTVV.

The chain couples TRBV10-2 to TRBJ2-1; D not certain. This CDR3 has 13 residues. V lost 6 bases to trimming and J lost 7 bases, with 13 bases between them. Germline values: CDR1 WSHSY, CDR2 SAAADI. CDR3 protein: CASRVLSENEQFF. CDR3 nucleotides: TGCGCCAGCAGGGTGTTATCCGAGAATGAGCAGTTCTTC.

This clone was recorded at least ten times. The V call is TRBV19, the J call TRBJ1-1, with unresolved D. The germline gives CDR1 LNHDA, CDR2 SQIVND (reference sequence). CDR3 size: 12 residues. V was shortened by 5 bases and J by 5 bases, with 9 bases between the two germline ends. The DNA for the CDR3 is TGTGCCAGTAGTCGGTGGGAAACTGAAGCTTTCTTT. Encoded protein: CASSRWETEAFF.

DNA for the CDR3: TGTGCCAGCAGCTTAGCGGTAGCGACTACCTACGAGCAGTACTTC. Encoded protein: CASSLAVATTYEQYF. This chain links TRBV7-2 with TRBJ2-7, with D possibly TRBD2 on 5 matching bases. The CDR3 has 15 amino acids. The ends were cut back, 0 bases at V and 2 bases at J, with 11 bases in the middle. Germline V lookup: CDR1 SGHTA, CDR2 FQGNSA.

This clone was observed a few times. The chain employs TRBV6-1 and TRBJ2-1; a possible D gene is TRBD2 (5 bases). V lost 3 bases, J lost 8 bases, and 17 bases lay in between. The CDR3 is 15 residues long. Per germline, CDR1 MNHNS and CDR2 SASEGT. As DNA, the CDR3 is TGTGCCAGCAGTGAGGTGAGGGAGAATGGGGATGAGCAGTTCTTC. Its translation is CASSEVRENGDEQFF.

CDR3 DNA sequence: TGTGCCAGCAGCCCCATTGGGGGGACAGGGGACACCGGGGAGCTGTTTTTT. It is translated as CASSPIGGTGDTGELFF. The chain employs TRBV5-4 and TRBJ2-2; 10 bases align to TRBD1. The junction had 9 bases not matched to a gene; V was cut back by 4 bases and J by 3 bases. The CDR3 spans 17 residues. Per germline, CDR1 SGHNT and CDR2 YYREEE (reference sequence).

CDR3 residues: CASSSPGVAGDTQYF. CDR3 coding DNA: TGCGCCAGCAGCTCACCAGGGGTAGCGGGGGATACGCAGTATTTT. The chain employs TRBV5-1 and TRBJ2-3; 8 nucleotides agree with TRBD2. Trimming removed 3 bases from V and 6 bases from J; junction bases left unmatched: 9. Germline lookup yields CDR1 SGHRS and CDR2 YFSETQ. The CDR3 length is 15 residues.